This T cell receptor (beta chain) was captured in a study of Ad26.COV2.S vaccination and SARS-CoV-2 variants. Study-wide background: Once or twice, 56 days apart, Ad26.COV2.S was delivered intramuscularly.

The study's findings and limits: Vaccinated and placebo-treated recipients had similar non-spike TCR breadth.

On this clone itself: Its antigen is unidentified.

The V end lost 0 bases, the J end lost 4 bases, and 7 bases lay between the germline ends. The germline V gene has CDR1 MNHEY and CDR2 SVGEGT. The CDR3 loop spans 14 amino acids. Assay used: immunoSEQ multiplex PCR; TCRdb lists only in-frame clones, some missing. In the table there are roughly 400,000 clones, roughly 87% of which are singletons. The treatment: some 20 received Ad26.COV2.S at low or high dose, single or two shots; 5 received placebo; per-sample allocation not given. After the first vaccine or placebo injection, samples were drawn on day 63. An Ad26 vector carrying the Wuhan-strain SARS-CoV-2 spike served as the vaccine.

The chain uses TRBV6-2 or TRBV6-3 and TRBJ2-1, with unresolved D. This sequence was found in a person aged 18 to 59 who received the Ad26.COV2.S COVID-19 vaccine or a placebo. The specimen was peripheral blood, collected in a trial of Ad26.COV2.S vaccine versus placebo. The CDR3 DNA is TGTGCCAGCAGTTACTCAGCAGGTTACAATGAGCAGTTCTTC. The encoded protein is CASSYSAGYNEQFF.